These T cell receptor beta chains were read from a single sample in a study of cytomegalovirus exposure and HLA in healthy donors. Clones were read by immunoSEQ multiplex PCR, and TCRdb kept only the in-frame ones, dropping some. The data hold around 90,000 clones, with 85% observed a single time. The specimen was PBMCs. The source of these receptors is a man in his forties or fifties in good health and CMV-seropositive. Both conserved end residues are part of each CDR3. Fields, in order: CDR3 protein, V gene, J gene, clone size. A row's size may be missing; if present it is once, few, many or a size class.

CDR3 protein: CASSPFGRAGELFF
V gene: TRBV4-1
J gene: TRBJ2-2
clone size: NA

CDR3 protein: CASRTSGSGENEQYF
V gene: TRBV2
J gene: TRBJ2-7
clone size: NA

CDR3 protein: CASSEGGRSYNEQFF
V gene: TRBV9
J gene: TRBJ2-1
clone size: NA

CDR3 protein: CASSQGSEDDTQYF
V gene: TRBV4-2
J gene: TRBJ2-3
clone size: NA

CDR3 protein: CAISTSGNNEKLFF
V gene: TRBV10-3
J gene: TRBJ1-4
clone size: once

CDR3 protein: CASSIGRVTDTQYF
V gene: TRBV19
J gene: TRBJ2-3
clone size: NA

CDR3 protein: CASSAALSGNTIYF
V gene: TRBV19
J gene: TRBJ1-3
clone size: NA

CDR3 protein: CASSFRSGGIYEQYF
V gene: TRBV28
J gene: TRBJ2-7
clone size: NA

CDR3 protein: CASSLDDRGFTYNSPLHF
V gene: TRBV7-2
J gene: TRBJ1-6
clone size: NA

CDR3 protein: CASSLVLNQEGSNQPQHF
V gene: TRBV7-2
J gene: TRBJ1-5
clone size: NA

CDR3 protein: CASSLGGQRGAGQQYF
V gene: TRBV7-8
J gene: TRBJ2-7
clone size: NA

CDR3 protein: CASSLRGGGDEQYF
V gene: TRBV7-9
J gene: TRBJ2-7
clone size: NA

CDR3 protein: CASSALQETQYF
V gene: TRBV18
J gene: TRBJ2-5
clone size: NA

CDR3 protein: CASQSTGTPLDGGYTF
V gene: TRBV19
J gene: TRBJ1-2
clone size: NA

CDR3 protein: CACQLAGVGETQYF
V gene: TRBV6-6
J gene: TRBJ2-5
clone size: few

CDR3 protein: CASSSAGTARYEQYF
V gene: TRBV5-1
J gene: TRBJ2-7
clone size: NA

CDR3 protein: CASSEVGDRLNEKLFF
V gene: TRBV25-1
J gene: TRBJ1-4
clone size: NA

CDR3 protein: CASSRDNGEAGELFF
V gene: TRBV5-1
J gene: TRBJ2-2
clone size: NA

CDR3 protein: CASSLKETVGYTF
V gene: TRBV14
J gene: TRBJ1-2
clone size: NA

CDR3 protein: CASTSWAGNTEAFF
V gene: TRBV5-1
J gene: TRBJ1-1
clone size: NA

CDR3 protein: CASSLTLTSTDTQYF
V gene: TRBV5-1
J gene: TRBJ2-3
clone size: NA

CDR3 protein: CATSRDPGSGANVLTF
V gene: TRBV15
J gene: TRBJ2-6
clone size: NA